The rows below give T cell receptor beta chains drawn from one sample of a study of shared clonotypes between healthy human individuals. This table comes from immunoSEQ multiplex PCR, and its TCRdb copy is limited to in-frame clones, with some not included. The data contain about 2.5 million clones, approximately 90% of them singletons. The specimen sequenced was naive CD4+ T cells from PBMCs. The receptors were sampled from a man between 18 and 29 years old in good health. Some clones in this sample may be carry-over from other donors' samples. The CDR3 runs from the conserved cysteine through the conserved F or W. A D gene is named only where the DNA matches it firmly.

TRBJ1-3	TRBV19	.	CASSISSSSGNTIYF	TGTGCCAGTAGTATAAGCAGCAGCTCTGGAAACACCATATATTTT
TRBJ1-1	TRBV6-6	TRBD1	CASSPQEGARTEAFF	TGTGCCAGCAGTCCCCAGGAGGGGGCTCGGACTGAAGCTTTCTTT
TRBJ2-2	TRBV7-6	.	CASSSQTQKNTGELFF	TGTGCCAGCAGCTCGCAAACACAAAAGAACACCGGGGAGCTGTTTTTT
TRBJ2-3	TRBV5-1	.	CASSSLDSGTDTQYF	TGCGCCAGCAGCTCACTGGACAGTGGCACAGATACGCAGTATTTT
TRBJ1-2	TRBV13	TRBD1	CASSQGGTGNVWYGYTF	TGTGCCAGCAGCCAAGGGGGGACAGGGAATGTTTGGTATGGCTACACCTTC
TRBJ2-2	TRBV4-3	TRBD2	CASSLRGGSNTGELFF	TGCGCCAGCAGCCTGCGCGGGGGATCGAACACCGGGGAGCTGTTTTTT
TRBJ1-1	TRBV5-4	.	CASSLTGGTEAFF	TGTGCCAGCAGCTTGACGGGGGGCACTGAAGCTTTCTTT
TRBJ1-5	TRBV27	.	CASSLTRAQAIVAQHF	TGTGCCAGCAGTTTAACAAGGGCCCAGGCAATTGTAGCCCAGCATTTT
TRBJ2-7	TRBV5-4	.	CASSPAGPYYEQYF	TGTGCCAGCAGCCCGGCCGGGCCCTACTACGAGCAGTACTTC
TRBJ2-1	TRBV28	.	CASISPGGEGNEQFF	TGTGCCAGCATCTCTCCGGGCGGGGAAGGGAATGAGCAGTTCTTC